The rows below give T cell receptor beta chains drawn from one sample of a study of cytomegalovirus exposure and HLA in healthy donors. Libraries were prepared by immunoSEQ multiplex PCR; TCRdb keeps only in-frame clonotypes and omits some of them. The top ten hold about a tenth of the sample, which has about 160,000 clones, roughly 86% seen once. Sequencing was performed on PBMCs. These receptors originate from a woman aged 18-30 years in good health and CMV-seropositive. Each CDR3 is given with its conserved first and last residue. The order of the fields is CDR3 protein, CDR3 DNA, clone size, D gene, J gene, V gene. D genes are given only for firm matches. Expanded clones get a size class; other rows say once, few or many, or leave the size out.

CDR3 protein: CASSLRTSLSYNEQFF
CDR3 DNA: TGTGCCAGCAGCCTCAGGACTAGCCTCTCGTACAATGAGCAGTTCTTC
clone size: .
D gene: TRBD2
J gene: TRBJ2-1
V gene: TRBV7-2

CDR3 protein: CASSDREYEQYF
CDR3 DNA: TGTGCCAGCTCCGACAGGGAATACGAGCAGTACTTC
clone size: .
D gene: TRBD1
J gene: TRBJ2-7
V gene: TRBV6-1

CDR3 protein: CASIEHRNTEAFF
CDR3 DNA: TGTGCCAGTATCGAACACCGGAACACTGAAGCTTTCTTT
clone size: .
D gene: .
J gene: TRBJ1-1
V gene: TRBV19

CDR3 protein: CSGSREETQYF
CDR3 DNA: TGCAGTGGGAGCAGGGAAGAGACCCAGTACTTC
clone size: .
D gene: .
J gene: TRBJ2-5
V gene: TRBV20-1

CDR3 protein: CASSYSISTYEQYF
CDR3 DNA: TGTGCCAGCAGTTACTCGATATCTACTTACGAGCAGTACTTC
clone size: once
D gene: .
J gene: TRBJ2-7
V gene: TRBV6-5

CDR3 protein: CASSVAVGNSYNEQFF
CDR3 DNA: TGTGCCAGCAGCGTAGCTGTCGGGAATTCCTACAATGAGCAGTTCTTC
clone size: .
D gene: .
J gene: TRBJ2-1
V gene: TRBV9

CDR3 protein: CASSSGQGRYEQYF
CDR3 DNA: TGTGCCAGCAGCTCGGGACAGGGTCGCTACGAGCAGTACTTC
clone size: .
D gene: TRBD1
J gene: TRBJ2-7
V gene: TRBV7-6

CDR3 protein: CASSLSFSRTEQYF
CDR3 DNA: TGTGCCAGCAGTTTATCCTTTTCTAGAACCGAGCAGTACTTC
clone size: .
D gene: .
J gene: TRBJ2-7
V gene: TRBV28

CDR3 protein: CASSPRGYGYTF
CDR3 DNA: TGCGCCAGCAGCCCCCGGGGGTATGGCTACACCTTC
clone size: .
D gene: .
J gene: TRBJ1-2
V gene: TRBV5-1

CDR3 protein: CASSEGPRGKNIQYF
CDR3 DNA: TGTGCCAGCAGTGAGGGTCCTCGAGGCAAAAACATTCAGTACTTC
clone size: .
D gene: .
J gene: TRBJ2-4
V gene: TRBV28

CDR3 protein: CASSVMTSDPTSGANVLTF
CDR3 DNA: TGTGCCAGCAGCGTAATGACTAGCGATCCCACCTCTGGGGCCAACGTCCTGACTTTC
clone size: .
D gene: TRBD2
J gene: TRBJ2-6
V gene: TRBV9

CDR3 protein: CASSAQGGNQPQHF
CDR3 DNA: TGTGCCAGCAGCGCACAAGGGGGAAATCAGCCCCAGCATTTT
clone size: .
D gene: .
J gene: TRBJ1-5
V gene: TRBV9

CDR3 protein: CASSRELAASYEQYF
CDR3 DNA: TGTGCCAGCAGCCGAGAACTAGCGGCCTCCTACGAGCAGTACTTC
clone size: once
D gene: TRBD2
J gene: TRBJ2-7
V gene: TRBV4-2

CDR3 protein: CASSEVGREQETQYF
CDR3 DNA: TGTGCCAGCAGCGAGGTGGGGCGGGAACAAGAGACCCAGTACTTC
clone size: few
D gene: .
J gene: TRBJ2-5
V gene: TRBV5-6

CDR3 protein: CASSNSGRQETQYF
CDR3 DNA: TGTGCCAGCAGCAATAGCGGGAGGCAAGAGACCCAGTACTTC
clone size: .
D gene: TRBD2
J gene: TRBJ2-5
V gene: TRBV7-9

CDR3 protein: CASSRNAREQYF
CDR3 DNA: TGTGCCAGCAGCCGCAACGCACGGGAGCAGTACTTC
clone size: .
D gene: .
J gene: TRBJ2-7
V gene: TRBV5-4

CDR3 protein: CASSRLNTEAFF
CDR3 DNA: TGTGCCAGCAGTCGTTTGAACACTGAAGCTTTCTTT
clone size: .
D gene: .
J gene: TRBJ1-1
V gene: TRBV6-6

CDR3 protein: CASSYPGRGSLEQYF
CDR3 DNA: TGTGCCAGCAGTTATCCGGGCAGGGGGAGCCTCGAGCAGTACTTC
clone size: .
D gene: TRBD1
J gene: TRBJ2-7
V gene: TRBV25-1

CDR3 protein: CASSPVGTGSYYGYTF
CDR3 DNA: TGTGCCAGCAGCCCCGTAGGGACAGGGTCGTACTATGGCTACACCTTC
clone size: .
D gene: TRBD1
J gene: TRBJ1-2
V gene: TRBV7-9

CDR3 protein: CASSGGLGTDTQYF
CDR3 DNA: TGTGCCAGCAGTGGGGGGCTAGGGACAGATACGCAGTATTTT
clone size: .
D gene: .
J gene: TRBJ2-3
V gene: TRBV2

CDR3 protein: CAWGQGAGGYTF
CDR3 DNA: TGTGCCTGGGGTCAGGGGGCAGGAGGCTACACCTTC
clone size: few
D gene: TRBD1
J gene: TRBJ1-2
V gene: TRBV30

CDR3 protein: CASSQKTGGGSTDTQYF
CDR3 DNA: TGTGCCAGCAGCCAAAAGACAGGGGGAGGAAGCACAGATACGCAGTATTTT
clone size: .
D gene: TRBD1
J gene: TRBJ2-3
V gene: TRBV4-2

CDR3 protein: CASSGQGSHTIYF
CDR3 DNA: TGTGCCAGCTCCGGACAGGGATCGCACACCATATATTTT
clone size: .
D gene: TRBD1
J gene: TRBJ1-3
V gene: TRBV18

CDR3 protein: CASSGPGIGELFF
CDR3 DNA: TGTGCCAGCAGTGGCCCAGGGATCGGGGAGCTGTTTTTT
clone size: .
D gene: .
J gene: TRBJ2-2
V gene: TRBV6-1

CDR3 protein: CASIRASGRYNEQFF
CDR3 DNA: TGTGCCAGCATCAGGGCTAGCGGGCGGTACAATGAGCAGTTCTTC
clone size: .
D gene: TRBD2
J gene: TRBJ2-1
V gene: TRBV27

CDR3 protein: CASSQDGLQGYEQYF
CDR3 DNA: TGCGCCAGCAGCCAAGATGGTCTACAGGGCTACGAGCAGTACTTC
clone size: .
D gene: .
J gene: TRBJ2-7
V gene: TRBV4-3